A selection of T cell receptor beta chains follows, all from one sample in a study of T cells in tuberculosis. TCRdb's table, derived via immunoSEQ multiplex PCR, lists solely in-frame clones and lacks some. The sample records 55,000 to 65,000 clones, 65% to 90% being singletons. The sequencing input was CD1b-GMM tetramer-negative cells sorted from PBMCs. The receptors were gathered from an adult woman with latent tuberculosis. Each CDR3 is given with its conserved first and last residue. The D gene is left open where the match is weak. Clone size, where shown, is once, few, many, or a class for clones that have expanded.

d_call,v_call,j_call,clone_size,cdr3_nt,cdr3_aa
TRBD1,TRBV7-9,TRBJ1-2,once,TGTGCCAGCAGTCCAGAGGACAGGCCTAACTATGGCTACACCTTC,CASSPEDRPNYGYTF
TRBD1,TRBV4-2,TRBJ2-7,NA,TGTGCCAGCAGCCAGGTCCCGACAGGGGGTAACTACGAGCAGTACTTC,CASSQVPTGGNYEQYF
NA,TRBV28,TRBJ2-5,NA,TGTGCCAGCAGTTTGTTGGTGGGGACTCAAGAGACCCAGTACTTC,CASSLLVGTQETQYF
NA,TRBV11-3,TRBJ2-1,NA,TGTGCCAGCAGCTTAGACCCTTACAATGAGCAGTTCTTC,CASSLDPYNEQFF
NA,TRBV2,TRBJ1-1,NA,TGTGCCAGCAGTGGGAGAGCTGAAGCTTTCTTT,CASSGRAEAFF
NA,TRBV7-6,TRBJ1-2,few,TGTGCCAGCAGCTTAGAGTCAGGGAACTCGAACTATGGCTACACCTTC,CASSLESGNSNYGYTF
NA,TRBV7-9,TRBJ2-3,NA,TGTGCCAGCAGCATCAGAAGGGACTTCCCGGTCCCAGATACGCAGTATTTT,CASSIRRDFPVPDTQYF
NA,TRBV4-2,TRBJ2-5,few,TGTGCCAGCAGCCGGTACCGGGAGACCCAGTACTTC,CASSRYRETQYF
TRBD1,TRBV2,TRBJ1-3,once,TGTGCCAGCAGGACAGGGCTCGGAAACACCATATATTTT,CASRTGLGNTIYF
NA,TRBV19,TRBJ1-5,NA,TGTGCCAGTAGTATTGGCATCCGAGGGCCCCAGCATTTT,CASSIGIRGPQHF
NA,TRBV28,TRBJ2-3,NA,TGTGCCAGCAGTTTTCCCCCCTCGCTAGAGGAGGGCACAGATACGCAGTATTTT,CASSFPPSLEEGTDTQYF
TRBD1,TRBV2,TRBJ2-2,once,TGTGCCAGCAGCCCGACAGGGCAGGGCACCGGGGAGCTGTTTTTT,CASSPTGQGTGELFF
NA,TRBV4-2,TRBJ1-5,NA,TGTGCCAGCAGCCAAGCGGGGGGCAATCAGCCCCAGCATTTT,CASSQAGGNQPQHF
TRBD2,TRBV5-4,TRBJ2-1,NA,TGTGCCAGCAGCCGAGGACTAGCGGGGGGGCAGGACGAGGAGCAGTTCTTC,CASSRGLAGGQDEEQFF